One sample yielded the 20 T cell receptor beta chains listed below, sequenced in a study of blood T cells in healthy people across ages. The authors ran a second PCR of about 7 to 11 cycles using a sample-barcoded 5' primer and a J-beta primer mix. MiXCR, run by TCRdb on the 5' RACE reads, gives a single entry per CDR3 protein. The sample has fewer than 900,000 distinct CDR3 sequences, approximately 39% seen once. Sequencing was carried out using blood. The receptors originated from a woman aged 60-75 years in good health.

This rearrangement joins TRBV10-3 to TRBJ2-5; 7 bases match TRBD1. The CDR3 runs 13 residues. J was trimmed by 3 bases and V by 10 bases; bases with no gene match: 8. Germline assignment: CDR1 ENHRY and CDR2 SYGVKD. Here the CDR3 DNA reads TGTGCCACTGGGACAGATCCTAAAGAGACCCAGTACTTC. Translation gives CATGTDPKETQYF.

The V call is TRBV2, the J call TRBJ1-1; D uncertain. CDR1 SNHLY and CDR2 FYNNEI come from the germline V gene. The CDR3 runs to 16 residues. V lost 6 bases to trimming and J lost 0 bases, with 17 bases between them. The CDR3 loop reads CASSARPRQLNTEAFF. CDR3 sequence (DNA): TGTGCCAGCAGCGCCAGACCCAGGCAACTGAACACTGAAGCTTTCTTT.

The chain links TRBV7-6 to TRBJ2-1; D might be TRBD1 (6 bases). V dropped 5 bases and J dropped 4 bases, with 12 bases sitting between them. The CDR3 totals 14 residues. Germline V gene sequence: CDR1 SGHVS, CDR2 FNYEAQ. CDR3 in amino acids: CASSNRAQYNEQFF. CDR3 nucleotide sequence: TGTGCCAGCAGCAACAGGGCGCAATACAATGAGCAGTTCTTC. Drawing the rest from reference TRBV7-6 and TRBJ2-1, the complete variable domain is GAGVSQSPRYKVTKRGQDVALRCDPISGHVSLYWYRQALGQGPEFLTYFNYEAQQDKSGLPNDRFSAERPEGSISTLTIQRTEQRDSAMYRCASSNRAQYNEQFFGPGTRLTVL.

The chain employs TRBV7-9 and TRBJ2-5; TRBD2 is a possible D gene (6 bases). Trimming stripped 1 base from V and 9 bases from J, with 12 bases between. The CDR3 runs 13 residues. CDR1 is SEHNR and CDR2 is FQNEAQ in the germline V gene (reference sequence). The CDR3: CASSLEEGRPQYF. The CDR3 DNA reads TGTGCCAGCAGCTTAGAGGAGGGCAGACCCCAGTACTTC.

The chain links TRBV20-1 to TRBJ2-1; no firm D call. Germline-derived CDR1 and CDR2 are DFQATT and SNEGSKA (reference sequence). V shed 4 bases and J shed 9 bases, with 13 bases lying between them. The CDR3 has 12 amino acids. This CDR3 is CSAMSLVSEQFF. CDR3 in DNA: TGCAGTGCTATGAGCTTGGTGAGTGAGCAGTTCTTC.

This clonotype appeared a few times. The rearrangement uses TRBV29-1 and TRBJ2-7; perhaps TRBD1 as D (6 bases). Germline V gene data show CDR1 as SQVTM and CDR2 as ANQGSEA. The CDR3 is 14 residues long. Trimming removed 4 bases at V and 0 bases at J, with 13 bases between. This chain's CDR3 is CSVVLRQDSYEQYF. DNA for the CDR3: TGCAGCGTTGTCCTCCGACAGGACTCCTACGAGCAGTACTTC.

This clonotype was found a few times. The chain recombines TRBV18 with TRBJ2-7; TRBD1 aligns across 9 bases. Trimming removed 3 bases from V and 2 bases from J; junction bases left unmatched: 5. CDR1 KGHSH and CDR2 LQKENI come from the germline V gene. This CDR3 comprises 15 residues. The CDR3 here is CASSPKQGAAYEQYF. DNA for the CDR3: TGTGCCAGCTCACCCAAACAGGGGGCCGCCTACGAGCAGTACTTC. Supplemented by reference TRBV18 and TRBJ2-7, the full variable domain reads NAGVMQNPRHLVRRRGQEARLRCSPMKGHSHVYWYRQLPEEGLKFMVYLQKENIIDESGMPKERFSAEFPKEGPSILRIQQVVRGDSAAYFCASSPKQGAAYEQYFGPGTRLTVT.

V usage is TRBV7-9 and J usage is TRBJ2-2, with unresolved D. V was pared by 0 bases and J by 7 bases, with 9 bases between. The CDR3 runs 14 residues. Per germline, CDR1 SEHNR and CDR2 FQNEAQ (reference sequence). CDR3 residues: CASSLAGRDGELFF. The CDR3 DNA reads as TGTGCCAGCAGCTTAGCGGGAAGGGACGGGGAGCTGTTTTTT. Together with reference TRBV7-9 and TRBJ2-2, the CDR3 gives the full variable domain: DTGVSQNPRHKITKRGQNVTFRCDPISEHNRLYWYRQTLGQGPEFLTYFQNEAQLEKSRLLSDRFSAERPKGSFSTLEIQRTEQGDSAMYLCASSLAGRDGELFFGEGSRLTVL.

To note about this clonotype: A much larger clone sits a single nucleotide away, making a read error possible. This chain joins TRBV4-3 and TRBJ2-5, with D perhaps matching TRBD1 (6 bases). The germline V gene has CDR1 LGHNA and CDR2 YSLEER. The CDR3 consists of 15 residues. Here the CDR3 reads CTSSQEPTGRETQYF. CDR3 DNA sequence: TGCACCAGCAGCCAAGAGCCTACAGGGCGGGAGACCCAGTACTTC.

This rearrangement joins TRBV6-2 or TRBV6-3 to TRBJ2-5, with D tentatively TRBD1 or TRBD2 (5 bases each). Trimming removed 5 bases at V and 5 bases at J, with 12 bases between. Germline V CDR1 and CDR2: MNHEY, SVGEGT. The CDR3 is 13 amino acids. The CDR3 reads CASSKGSWETQYF. DNA of the CDR3: TGTGCCAGCAGTAAGGGGAGTTGGGAGACCCAGTACTTC.

The J gene is TRBJ2-5, the V gene TRBV5-1; 8 bases agree with TRBD2. Germline V gene lookup returns CDR1 SGHRS and CDR2 YFSETQ. V lost 5 bases and J lost 11; bases outside the gene matches: 14. The CDR3 runs 14 residues. CDR3 nucleotide sequence: TGCGCCAGCAGTCTAGGGTCCTTCGGGGGGGAGCAGTACTTC. It codes for CASSLGSFGGEQYF.

The J gene is TRBJ1-1, the V gene TRBV29-1; 9 nucleotides match TRBD1. With V trimmed by 6 bases and J by 4 bases, 9 bases remained unmatched. CDR3 length: 14 amino acids. The V gene's germline CDR1 is SQVTM and CDR2 ANQGSEA. The DNA for the CDR3 is TGCAGCGTAAGCGGCTCGGACAGGGGCACTGAAGCTTTCTTT. It specifies CSVSGSDRGTEAFF.

J is TRBJ2-3 and V is TRBV7-7; D not certain. Germline V gene lookup returns CDR1 SSHAT and CDR2 FNYEAQ (reference sequence). This CDR3 has 14 amino acids. V was clipped by 5 bases and J by 4 bases, with 13 bases between them. The CDR3 here is CASSLNTESDTQYF. DNA for the CDR3: TGTGCCAGCAGCCTGAATACGGAATCAGATACGCAGTATTTT.

V and J are TRBV2 and TRBJ1-2; no reliable D call. V shed 6 bases and J shed 3 bases, with 8 bases lying between them. The CDR3 has 12 residues. Germline loops: CDR1 SNHLY, CDR2 FYNNEI. Here the CDR3 DNA reads TGTGCCAGCAGGGATGGATACTATGGCTACACCTTC. Amino acid sequence: CASRDGYYGYTF.

As to this clonotype: This could be a read error, since a much larger clone is one nucleotide away. The chain is built from TRBV29-1 and TRBJ2-3; D not certain. Germline-derived CDR1 and CDR2 are SQVTM and ANQGSEA. This CDR3 spans 14 amino acids. The CDR3 protein is CSAEDSSGINTQYF. CDR3 nucleotides: TGCAGCGCTGAAGATTCCTCGGGCATTAATACGCAGTATTTT.

This clonotype occurred many times. The chain has TRBV6-2 or TRBV6-3 and TRBJ2-1; TRBD2 aligns across 13 bases. Losses at the gene ends were 2 bases for V and 9 bases for J; bases not matched to a gene: 1. The CDR3 consists of 14 residues. Germline V lookup: CDR1 MNHEY, CDR2 SVGEGT. CDR3 sequence: CASSYGTSGIEQFF. DNA for the CDR3: TGTGCCAGCAGTTACGGGACTAGCGGGATTGAGCAGTTCTTC.

This clonotype was counted a single time. A junction end diverges from the germline sequence, so it may reflect a read error. This chain uses TRBV25-1 with TRBJ1-4, with D hard to call. Germline V gene lookup returns CDR1 MGHDK and CDR2 SYGVNS. This CDR3 has 14 residues. The CDR3 bases are TGTGCCAGCAACCCCGGCAGGCCGGACGAAAGACTGTTTTTT. Translation: CASNPGRPDERLFF.

In this sample, this clonotype turned up a few times. The chain carries TRBV9 and TRBJ2-7; D ambiguous. The CDR3 consists of 14 residues. With 1 base removed from V and 5 bases from J, the gap between germline ends came to 13 bases. Germline assignment: CDR1 SGDLS and CDR2 YYNGEE. CDR3 sequence: CASSVFANVDEQYF. In DNA form, the CDR3 reads TGTGCCAGCAGCGTATTTGCTAATGTGGACGAGCAGTACTTC.

The gene calls are TRBV14 and TRBJ1-2; D is possibly TRBD1 (5 bases). This CDR3 region has 15 residues. Germline-derived CDR1 and CDR2 are SGHDN and FVKESK. Trimming stripped 4 bases from V and 4 bases from J, with 16 bases between. The CDR3 loop reads CASSLYRTDIYGYTF. The CDR3 region has the DNA TGTGCCAGCAGCCTGTACCGGACGGACATCTATGGCTACACCTTC.

This clonotype was counted between two and nine times. The chain recombines TRBV18 with TRBJ1-1; TRBD1 matches 11 bases. Germline CDR1 is KGHSH and CDR2 is LQKENI. The trim removed 4 bases at V and 1 base at J, leaving 8 bases unmatched. This CDR3 spans 17 amino acids. CDR3 sequence reads: CASSQIGQGAKNTEAFF. The CDR3 DNA follows: TGTGCCAGCTCACAAATTGGACAGGGGGCAAAGAACACTGAAGCTTTCTTT.